This T cell receptor beta chain is drawn from a study of blood T cell repertoires in COVID-19. At the level of the study: Acute-phase and convalescent COVID-19 samples originated in the United States, Italy and Spain. The cDNA or gDNA used as material had been derived from T cells, B-cell-depleted T cells, or PBMCs.

Authors' analysis steps: Cell counts per sample came from amplifying reference gene primers. Produced via immunoSEQ multiplex PCR; TCRdb's table is partial and in-frame only. V and J calls and clone size are those listed in that table; D and trimming were worked out from the DNA. This sample yields fewer than 300,000 clones, of which 86% are seen a single time; approximately 9.8% belongs to the top ten. The CDR3 length is 18 residues. Trimming took 5 bases from V and 5 from J; bases not matched to a gene: 12. Germline-derived CDR1 and CDR2 are SGHTA and FQGNSA. This clone was observed a few times. This TCR was recovered from a man between 40 and 49 years old who had recovered from COVID-19. What was sequenced was peripheral blood. The chain joins TRBV7-2 to TRBJ2-2; 12 bases are shared with TRBD2. The CDR3 sequence is CASSPQALAGGRTGELFF. In DNA form, the CDR3 reads TGTGCCAGCAGCCCACAGGCACTAGCGGGAGGACGTACCGGGGAGCTGTTTTTT. Filled out from reference TRBV7-2 and TRBJ2-2, the complete variable domain reads GAGVSQSPSNKVTEKGKDVELRCDPISGHTALYWYRQSLGQGLEFLIYFQGNSAPDKSGLPSDRFSAERTGGSVSTLTIQRTQQEDSAVYLCASSPQALAGGRTGELFFGEGSRLTVL.